The sequence of this T cell receptor beta chain was determined in a study of vaccination effects on CD4 cells after COVID-19. V lost 5 bases, J lost 8 bases, and 11 bases lay in between. This CDR3 contains 12 residues. Germline V gene sequence: CDR1 SGHDT, CDR2 YYEEEE. Profiled with immunoSEQ multiplex PCR; TCRdb holds only in-frame clones, not every one. The sample lists about 19,000 clones, 74% occurring once. A word on this clone: Its antigen is not identified.

Sequencing in the ViraFEST assay came after antigen-specific CD4+ T cells had been expanded with viral peptide pools, which were used to stimulate PBMC. Cultured cells yielded isolated CD4+ T cells after 10 to 11 days. Infection dated between March and December 2020, before the Alpha, Beta and Delta variants reached the United States. The chain has TRBV5-6 and TRBJ2-1; perhaps TRBD1 as D (5 bases). The sequence was obtained from a human donor who had a prior SARS-CoV-2 infection. The material sequenced was CD4+ T cells from PBMCs cultured with SARS-CoV-2 spike peptides, taken before COVID-19 vaccination. CDR3 amino acids: CASRRRGDEQFF. The CDR3 DNA reads TGTGCCAGCAGACGTAGGGGCGATGAGCAGTTCTTC.